This T cell receptor (beta chain) was documented in a study of blood T cell repertoires in COVID-19. Whole-study context: Italy, Spain and the United States were the sources of the convalescent and acute COVID-19 samples.

This CDR3 region has 15 residues. J was trimmed by 5 bases and V by 5 bases; bases with no gene match: 8. CDR1 is LNHDA and CDR2 is SQIVND in the germline V gene (reference sequence). Assay: immunoSEQ multiplex PCR; the TCRdb copy retains only in-frame clones and omits some. The table lists some 450,000 clones, about 87% of them singletons, with roughly 12% in the top ten. Material: peripheral blood. The V and J genes are TRBV19 and TRBJ2-5; 10 positions agree with TRBD1. This TCR derives from a woman in her fifties or sixties with COVID-19, enrolled during active disease. The CDR3: CASSDWDRGGETQYF. The CDR3 nucleotides read TGTGCCAGTAGTGACTGGGACAGGGGAGGGGAGACCCAGTACTTC.